These 3 T cell receptor beta chains were all obtained from the same sample, sequenced in a study of T-cell reconstitution after alpha-beta-depleted transplantation in children. During its preparation, the TCRbeta library received unique molecular identifiers. One entry per CDR3 protein, called by TCRdb with MiXCR from the PCR reads. The repertoire has approximately 300,000 distinct CDR3 sequences, roughly a tenth of them found once; the top ten carry around 7.5%. Sequenced material: PBMCs, taken before TCRalphabeta/CD19-depleted stem cell transplant. The source of these receptors is a boy under two years old with acute myeloid leukemia, due to receive a stem cell transplant.

This clonotype was found many times. The chain joins TRBV18 to TRBJ1-1; D unclear. The length of the CDR3 is 15 residues. The V gene's germline CDR1 is KGHSH and CDR2 LQKENI. The V and J ends lost 2 bases and 5 bases respectively, with 15 bases between them. The CDR3 coding sequence is TGTGCCAGCTCACCAATCGGGGTCGAGGGTACTGAAGCTTTCTTT. Protein: CASSPIGVEGTEAFF.

This clonotype was found many times. CDR3 DNA sequence: TGTGCCAGCAGTGGAAGGAGAGAACAAGAGACCCAGTACTTC. It codes for CASSGRREQETQYF. This rearrangement joins TRBV25-1 to TRBJ2-5; D is uncertain. The CDR3 sequence is 14 residues long. Looked up from germline, CDR1 is MGHDK and CDR2 is SYGVNS. The germline V and J ends were trimmed by 4 bases and 2 bases, with 11 bases remaining between them.

The chain uses TRBV28 and TRBJ1-5, with D possibly being TRBD1 (6 bases). This CDR3 region has 16 residues. V lost 7 bases, J lost 2 bases, and 18 bases lay in between. Germline-derived CDR1 and CDR2 are MDHEN and SYDVKM. The CDR3 DNA sequence: TGTGCCAGCACCTTGGGACACTCATGGGGCAATCAGCCCCAGCATTTT. Residues: CASTLGHSWGNQPQHF.